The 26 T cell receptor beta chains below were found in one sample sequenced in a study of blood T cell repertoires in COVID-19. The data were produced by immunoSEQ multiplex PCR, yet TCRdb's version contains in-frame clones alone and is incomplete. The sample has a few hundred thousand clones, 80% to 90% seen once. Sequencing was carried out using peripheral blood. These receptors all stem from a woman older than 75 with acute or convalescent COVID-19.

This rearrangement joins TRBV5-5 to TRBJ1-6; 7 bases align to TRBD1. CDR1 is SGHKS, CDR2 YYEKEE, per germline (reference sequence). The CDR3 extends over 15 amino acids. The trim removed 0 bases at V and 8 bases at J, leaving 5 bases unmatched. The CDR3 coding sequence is TGTGCCAGCAGCTTGGACAGGGGCGCCTATTCACCCCTCCACTTT. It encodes CASSLDRGAYSPLHF.

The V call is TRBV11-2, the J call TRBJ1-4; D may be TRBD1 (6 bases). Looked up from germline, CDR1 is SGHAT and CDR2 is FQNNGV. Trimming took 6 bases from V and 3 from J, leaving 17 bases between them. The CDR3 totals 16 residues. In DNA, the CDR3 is TGTGCCAGCAGTTTTGGGGGCTCAGGGCCTAATGAAAAACTGTTTTTT. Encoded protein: CASSFGGSGPNEKLFF. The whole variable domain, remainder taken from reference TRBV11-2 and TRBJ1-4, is EAGVAQSPRYKIIEKRQSVAFWCNPISGHATLYWYQQILGQGPKLLIQFQNNGVVDDSQLPKDRFSAERLKGVDSTLKIQPAKLEDSAVYLCASSFGGSGPNEKLFFGSGTQLSVL.

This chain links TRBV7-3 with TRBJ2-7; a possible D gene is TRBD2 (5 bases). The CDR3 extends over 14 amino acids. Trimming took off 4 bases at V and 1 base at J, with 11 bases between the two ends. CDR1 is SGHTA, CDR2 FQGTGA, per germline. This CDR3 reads CASSSGLGSYEQYF. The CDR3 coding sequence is TGTGCCAGCAGCTCAGGACTCGGTTCCTACGAGCAGTACTTC.

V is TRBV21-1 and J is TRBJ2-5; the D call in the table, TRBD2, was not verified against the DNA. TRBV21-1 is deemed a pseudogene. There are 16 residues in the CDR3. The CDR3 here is CASSKPGGGFRETQYF. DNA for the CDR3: TGTGCCAGCAGCAAACCCGGGGGGGGGTTTAGGGAGACCCAGTACTTC.

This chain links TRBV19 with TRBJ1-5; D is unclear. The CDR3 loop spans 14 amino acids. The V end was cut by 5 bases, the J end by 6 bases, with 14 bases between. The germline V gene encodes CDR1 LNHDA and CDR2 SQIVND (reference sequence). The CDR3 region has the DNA TGTGCCAGTAGTTATAGGGAGGGCGGTCAGCCCCAGCATTTT. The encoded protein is CASSYREGGQPQHF. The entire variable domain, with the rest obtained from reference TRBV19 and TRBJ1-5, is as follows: DGGITQSPKYLFRKEGQNVTLSCEQNLNHDAMYWYRQDPGQGLRLIYYSQIVNDFQKGDIAEGYSVSREKKESFPLTVTSAQKNPTAFYLCASSYREGGQPQHFGDGTRLSIL.

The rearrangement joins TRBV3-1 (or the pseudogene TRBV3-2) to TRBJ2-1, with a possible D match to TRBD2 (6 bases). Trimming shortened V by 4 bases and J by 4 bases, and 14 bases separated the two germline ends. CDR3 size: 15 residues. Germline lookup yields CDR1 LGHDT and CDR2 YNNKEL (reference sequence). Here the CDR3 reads CASSPSGFRYNEQFF. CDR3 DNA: TGTGCCAGCAGCCCCAGCGGGTTCCGTTACAATGAGCAGTTCTTC.

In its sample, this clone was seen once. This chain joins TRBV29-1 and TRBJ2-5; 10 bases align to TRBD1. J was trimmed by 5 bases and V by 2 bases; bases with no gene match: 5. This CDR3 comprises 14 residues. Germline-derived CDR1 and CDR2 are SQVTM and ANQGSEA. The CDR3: CSVEKGTGVETQYF. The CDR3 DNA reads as TGCAGCGTTGAAAAGGGGACAGGGGTCGAGACCCAGTACTTC.

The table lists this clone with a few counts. The CDR3 reads CASSLQAGNYGYTF. In DNA, the CDR3 is TGTGCCAGCAGCTTACAGGCAGGGAACTATGGCTACACCTTC. The rearrangement links TRBV7-2 to TRBJ1-2, with D perhaps matching TRBD1 (5 bases). Trimming pared 2 bases from V and 2 bases from J, leaving 9 bases between. This CDR3 region has 14 residues. In germline, CDR1 is SGHTA, CDR2 FQGNSA.

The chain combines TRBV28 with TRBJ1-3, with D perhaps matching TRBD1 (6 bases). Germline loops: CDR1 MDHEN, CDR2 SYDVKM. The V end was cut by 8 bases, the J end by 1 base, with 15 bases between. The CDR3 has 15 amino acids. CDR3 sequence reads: CASSLSQGSGNTIYF. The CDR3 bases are TGTGCCAGCTCTCTTAGTCAGGGGTCTGGAAACACCATATATTTT.

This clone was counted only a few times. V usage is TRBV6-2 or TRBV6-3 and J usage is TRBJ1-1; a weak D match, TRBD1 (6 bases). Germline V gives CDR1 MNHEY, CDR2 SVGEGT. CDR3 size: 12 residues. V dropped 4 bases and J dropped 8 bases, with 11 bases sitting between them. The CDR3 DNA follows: TGTGCCAGCAGTTTTGCTCAGGGGGAAGCTTTCTTT. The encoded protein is CASSFAQGEAFF.

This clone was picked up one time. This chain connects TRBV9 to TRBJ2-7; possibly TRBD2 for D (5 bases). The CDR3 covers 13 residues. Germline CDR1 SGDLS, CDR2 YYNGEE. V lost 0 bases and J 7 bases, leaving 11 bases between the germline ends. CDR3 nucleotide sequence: TGTGCCAGCAGCGTAGGGCTAGCTAGTGAGCAGTACTTC. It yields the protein CASSVGLASEQYF.

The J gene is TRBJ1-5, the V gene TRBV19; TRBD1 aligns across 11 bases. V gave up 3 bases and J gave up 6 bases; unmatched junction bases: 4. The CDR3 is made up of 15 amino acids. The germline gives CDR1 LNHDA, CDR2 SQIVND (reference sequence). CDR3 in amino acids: CASSIQDRGPQPQHF. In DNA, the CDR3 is TGTGCCAGTAGTATCCAGGACAGGGGGCCTCAGCCCCAGCATTTT.

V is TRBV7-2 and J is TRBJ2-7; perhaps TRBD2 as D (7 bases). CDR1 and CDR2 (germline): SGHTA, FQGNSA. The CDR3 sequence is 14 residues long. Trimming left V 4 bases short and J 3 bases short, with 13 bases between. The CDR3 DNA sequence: TGTGCCAGCAGCTCGGGGGGCGGTTACTACGAGCAGTACTTC. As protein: CASSSGGGYYEQYF. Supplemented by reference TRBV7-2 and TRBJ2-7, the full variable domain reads GAGVSQSPSNKVTEKGKDVELRCDPISGHTALYWYRQSLGQGLEFLIYFQGNSAPDKSGLPSDRFSAERTGGSVSTLTIQRTQQEDSAVYLCASSSGGGYYEQYFGPGTRLTVT.

CDR3: CASSQDAGPLSMNTEAFF. In nucleotides, the CDR3 is TGTGCCAGCAGCCAAGACGCAGGTCCACTGTCGATGAACACTGAAGCTTTCTTT. The chain is built from TRBV4-2 and TRBJ1-1, with D unresolved. V shed 0 bases and J shed 0 bases, with 17 bases lying between them. Germline V gene data show CDR1 as LGHNA and CDR2 as YNFKEQ. The CDR3 covers 18 residues.

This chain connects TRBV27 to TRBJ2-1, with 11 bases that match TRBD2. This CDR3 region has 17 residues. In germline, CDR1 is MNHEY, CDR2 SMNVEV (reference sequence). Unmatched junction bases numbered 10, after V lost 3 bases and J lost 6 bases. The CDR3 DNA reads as TGTGCCAGCAGTTTTTCTACTAGCGGGAGAGTGGGCAATGAGCAGTTCTTC. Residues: CASSFSTSGRVGNEQFF.

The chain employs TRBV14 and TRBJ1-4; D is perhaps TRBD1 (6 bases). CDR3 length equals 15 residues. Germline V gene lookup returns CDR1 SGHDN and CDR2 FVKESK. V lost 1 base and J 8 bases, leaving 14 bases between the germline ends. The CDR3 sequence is CASSQAAGDGEKLFF. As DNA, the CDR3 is TGTGCCAGCAGCCAAGCGGCAGGGGACGGGGAAAAACTGTTTTTT.

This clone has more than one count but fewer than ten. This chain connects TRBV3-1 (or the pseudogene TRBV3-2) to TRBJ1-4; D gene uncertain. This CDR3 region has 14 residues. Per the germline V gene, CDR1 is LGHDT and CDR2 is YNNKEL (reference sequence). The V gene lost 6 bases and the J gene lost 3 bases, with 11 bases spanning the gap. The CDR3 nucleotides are TGTGCCAGCAGTCACAGCAACTCTAATGAAAAACTGTTTTTT. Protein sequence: CASSHSNSNEKLFF.

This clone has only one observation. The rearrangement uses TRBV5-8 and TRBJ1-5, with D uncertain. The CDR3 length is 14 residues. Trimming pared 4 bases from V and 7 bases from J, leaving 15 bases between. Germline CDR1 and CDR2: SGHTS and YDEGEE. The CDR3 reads CASSTGRAVQPQHF. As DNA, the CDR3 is TGTGCCAGCAGCACCGGGAGGGCGGTACAGCCCCAGCATTTT.

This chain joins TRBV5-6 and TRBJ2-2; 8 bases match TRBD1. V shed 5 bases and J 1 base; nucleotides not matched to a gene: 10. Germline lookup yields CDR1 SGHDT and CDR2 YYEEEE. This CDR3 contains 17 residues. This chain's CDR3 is CASREQGDPKNTGELFF. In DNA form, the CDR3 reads TGTGCCAGCAGGGAACAGGGGGACCCGAAGAACACCGGGGAGCTGTTTTTT.

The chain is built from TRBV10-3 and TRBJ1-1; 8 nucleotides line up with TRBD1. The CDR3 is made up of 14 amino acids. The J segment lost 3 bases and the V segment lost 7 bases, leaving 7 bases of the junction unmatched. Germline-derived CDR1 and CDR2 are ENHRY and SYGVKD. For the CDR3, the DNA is TGTGCCATCACTCGGACAGGGTTCGACACTGAAGCTTTCTTT. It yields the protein CAITRTGFDTEAFF.

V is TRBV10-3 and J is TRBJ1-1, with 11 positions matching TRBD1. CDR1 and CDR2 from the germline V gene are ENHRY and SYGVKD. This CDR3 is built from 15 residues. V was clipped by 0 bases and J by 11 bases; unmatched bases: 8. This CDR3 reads CAISESGDRGDRAFF. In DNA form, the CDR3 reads TGTGCCATCAGTGAGTCGGGGGACAGGGGGGATCGCGCTTTCTTT.

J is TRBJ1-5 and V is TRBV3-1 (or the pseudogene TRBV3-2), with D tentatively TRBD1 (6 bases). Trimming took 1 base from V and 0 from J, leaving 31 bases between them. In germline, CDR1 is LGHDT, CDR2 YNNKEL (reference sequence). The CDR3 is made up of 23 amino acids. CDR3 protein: CASSQATFPGGHYESYSNQPQHF. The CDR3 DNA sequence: TGTGCCAGCAGCCAAGCAACGTTCCCGGGGGGACACTACGAATCATATAGCAATCAGCCCCAGCATTTT.

This CDR3 is CASRAGGSYEQYF. The CDR3 DNA is TGTGCCAGTAGGGCCGGAGGGTCCTACGAGCAGTACTTC. The chain is built from TRBV19 and TRBJ2-7, with TRBD2 as a possible D gene (6 bases). Germline V gene data show CDR1 as LNHDA and CDR2 as SQIVND (reference sequence). Trimming pared 6 bases from V and 1 base from J, leaving 10 bases between. The CDR3 runs 13 residues.

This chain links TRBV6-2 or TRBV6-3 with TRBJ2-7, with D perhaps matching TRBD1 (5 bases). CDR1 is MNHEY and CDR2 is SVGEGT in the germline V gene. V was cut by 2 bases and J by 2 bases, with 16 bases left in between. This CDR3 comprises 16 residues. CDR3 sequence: CASSYNPAGNTYEQYF. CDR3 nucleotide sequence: TGTGCCAGCAGTTACAATCCCGCAGGGAACACCTACGAGCAGTACTTC.

In DNA form, the CDR3 reads TGTGCCAGCAGCTTAGGGGGGGGGCCAGGAAGGCAGTTCTTC. Protein: CASSLGGGPGRQFF. V and J are TRBV7-2 and TRBJ2-1; possibly TRBD2 for D (7 bases). Trimming removed 1 base at V and 12 bases at J, with 16 bases between. Germline CDR1 reads SGHTA; CDR2 reads FQGNSA. The CDR3 runs 14 residues.

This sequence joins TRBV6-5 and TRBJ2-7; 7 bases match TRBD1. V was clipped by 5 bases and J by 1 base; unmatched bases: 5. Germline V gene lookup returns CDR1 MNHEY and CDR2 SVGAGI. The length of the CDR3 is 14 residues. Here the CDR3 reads CASSRTGGSYEQYF. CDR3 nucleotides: TGTGCCAGCAGTCGGACAGGTGGATCCTACGAGCAGTACTTC.